This T cell receptor beta chain derives from a study of CD8 T cells in acute hepatitis C reinfection. The time point here: naive CD8 control sorted from an acute-time-point sample. With 3 bases clipped from V and 3 bases from J, the junction kept 9 bases outside the gene matches. Germline V lookup: CDR1 SGHNT, CDR2 YYREEE (reference sequence). The CDR3 totals 15 residues. Generated by immunoSEQ multiplex PCR, the TCRdb table keeps only in-frame clones and is missing some. The data show approximately 40,000 clones, approximately 83% seen once. The sequence was obtained from a woman in her late teens or twenties who spontaneously cleared hepatitis C infection. V gene TRBV5-4 combines with J gene TRBJ2-7, with TRBD2 identical over 7 bases. The sequencing input was naive CD8+ T cells from PBMCs. CDR3 residues: CASSSDRGLSYEQYF. CDR3 in DNA: TGTGCCAGCAGCTCAGATCGGGGACTAAGCTACGAGCAGTACTTC.